This T cell receptor beta chain comes out of a study of PD-L1 blockade in urothelial cancer (dated by TCRdb to the late 2010s). About the study as a whole: Therapy was started at some point between 2013 and 2015 for all patients, and atezolizumab 1,200 mg was administered intravenously every 3 weeks. Under 30 patients had pretreatment blood TCR-seq, about 25 had at least one posttreatment blood collection, and about 25 had tumor TCR-seq. In the same patients, pretreatment tumors underwent whole exome sequencing and RNA sequencing in addition to TCR sequencing. Somatic, immune and clinical correlates of response to PD-L1 blockade with atezolizumab in urothelial cancer were the focus of an exploratory multi-omic analysis. Some ten patients reached durable clinical benefit, while 15 to 25 patients did not. Durable clinical benefit meant progression-free survival longer than 6 months, and TCR features were also tested against progression-free and overall survival. Blood samples were analyzed at 3 weeks after treatment start (second dose) and at 6 weeks after treatment start. About 90% of the roughly 29 patients were males with bladder-origin urothelial cancer, and about 65% of the roughly 30 reported a prior smoking history. A median of about 150,000 T cells and some 84,000 unique TCRs was obtained from blood samples, and a median clonality of roughly 0.08 was observed. Pretreatment tumor samples, along with matched peripheral blood serially collected before and after atezolizumab treatment, were subjected to TCR sequencing. Patients had an ECOG performance status of 0 or 1 and had received between 0 and 3 prior chemotherapy regimens. Paper-wide results and their limitations: Small sample size (n of about 30) and many exploratory analyses mean the results are intended to be hypothesis-generating. A pretreatment peripheral blood TCR clonality below the median was linked to improved progression-free and overall survival. Among patients with durable benefit, tumor-associated TCR clones showed greater expansion in peripheral blood 3 weeks after treatment started (n = 22, p = 0.022).

To estimate absolute template abundance from read counts, synthetic TCR analog templates were spiked into each PCR. TCRbeta CDR3 regions were amplified from genomic DNA with bias-controlled V and J gene primers using the immunoSEQ assay. Sequencing of rearranged TCRbeta segments was performed at approximately 20X coverage. Turning to the authors' computational methods: Clustering was used to correct sequencing errors, and CDR3s were annotated against IMGT to assign V, D and J genes. Downstream analyses used only productive TCRbeta rearrangements and left out out-of-frame or stop-codon sequences. To compute clonality, Shannon entropy was normalized by the log of the number of unique productive sequences and then subtracted from one. Clones differing between time points or between blood and tumor were identified using Fisher's exact test with Benjamini-Hochberg correction, with an adjusted p below 0.01 applied as the threshold. The immuneACCESS repertoire file appears here via TCRdb, limited to in-frame rearrangements. These files lack a portion of the clones; in checked studies, under half of the deficit traces to unresolved V genes, and the cause of the others is not known. V, J and clone size derive from that table, while D and trimming were established from the DNA sequence. Recorded for this sample are about 120,000 clones; 85% to 90% of them occurred a single time. The ten largest clones capture around 1.7% of the sample.

The germline V gene gives CDR1 as SGHNT and CDR2 as YENEEA. Counted from cysteine to phenylalanine, this CDR3 has 16 amino acids. Of the read, only the CDR3 DNA is kept; its 48 bases are in frame from base 1. V has 5 bases trimmed and J has 3 bases trimmed; junction bases matching no gene number 8. As regards this clone: What this receptor recognizes is not known. Base qualities are not recorded, but no much larger clone differs from it by a single base.

Reading the label with the study, this specimen's time point is: peripheral blood 6 weeks after treatment start. A cohort of 25 to 35 patients with locally advanced or metastatic urothelial carcinoma, treated at Memorial Sloan Kettering on a trial protocol, was included. Peripheral blood mononuclear cells were collected from each patient pretreatment and during treatment, giving between 1 and 8 total time points per patient. The Qiagen DNeasy Blood extraction kit was used to purify genomic DNA from total PBMCs and tumor samples. PBMCs were collected pretreatment and during treatment and were isolated and stored as previously described.

The chain is made from TRBV11-3 and TRBJ2-5, with 11 bases in between that match TRBD2. Sequenced material: PBMCs, taken around atezolizumab (anti-PD-L1) treatment. The source of this sequence is a man aged 60-69 years with urothelial cancer. The CDR3 region: CASSHGTSGTEETQYF. The base sequence is TGTGCCAGCAGCCACGGGACTAGCGGAACCGAAGAGACCCAGTACTTC.